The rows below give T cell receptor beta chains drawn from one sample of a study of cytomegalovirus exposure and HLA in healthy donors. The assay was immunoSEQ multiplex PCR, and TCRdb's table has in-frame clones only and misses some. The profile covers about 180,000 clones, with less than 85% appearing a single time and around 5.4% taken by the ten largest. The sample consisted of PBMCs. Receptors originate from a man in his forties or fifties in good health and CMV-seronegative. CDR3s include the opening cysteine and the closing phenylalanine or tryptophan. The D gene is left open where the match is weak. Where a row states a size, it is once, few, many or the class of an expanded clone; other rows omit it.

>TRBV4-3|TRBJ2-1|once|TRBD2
CASSQDTSGIDNEQFF
TGCGCCAGCAGCCAAGATACTAGCGGGATCGACAATGAGCAGTTCTTC
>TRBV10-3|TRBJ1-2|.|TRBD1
CAINLRQGAIGYTF
TGTGCCATCAATCTACGACAGGGGGCGATTGGCTACACCTTC
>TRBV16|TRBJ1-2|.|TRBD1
CASSQSTGGLGYTF
TGTGCCAGCAGCCAGTCCACAGGGGGCCTGGGCTACACCTTC
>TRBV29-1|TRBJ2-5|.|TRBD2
CSVVLAGGGETQYF
TGCAGCGTTGTACTAGCGGGAGGGGGGGAGACCCAGTACTTC
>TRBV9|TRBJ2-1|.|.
CASSPQVADYNEQFF
TGTGCCAGCAGCCCCCAGGTGGCAGACTACAATGAGCAGTTCTTC
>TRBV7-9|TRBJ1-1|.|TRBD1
CASSLDRQGARTEAFF
TGTGCCAGCAGCTTGGACAGACAGGGGGCGCGGACTGAAGCTTTCTTT
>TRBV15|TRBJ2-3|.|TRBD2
CATSRDEGLARSTDTQYF
TGTGCCACCAGCAGAGATGAGGGACTAGCGAGGAGCACAGATACGCAGTATTTT
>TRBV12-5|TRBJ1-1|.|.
CASGQNSEAFF
TGTGCTAGTGGCCAGAATTCGGAAGCTTTCTTT
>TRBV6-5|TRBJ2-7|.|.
CASSSRQAGAYEQYF
TGTGCCAGCAGTTCTCGACAGGCTGGTGCCTACGAGCAGTACTTC
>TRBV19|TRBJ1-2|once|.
CASSLQRGANYGYTF
TGTGCCAGTAGTCTTCAGCGGGGGGCTAACTATGGCTACACCTTC
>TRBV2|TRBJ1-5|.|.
CASTHLGDIENQPQHF
TGTGCCAGCACCCATCTTGGGGACATAGAAAATCAGCCCCAGCATTTT
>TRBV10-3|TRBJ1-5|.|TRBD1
CATPDRDYNQPQHF
TGTGCCACCCCAGACAGGGATTACAATCAGCCCCAGCATTTT
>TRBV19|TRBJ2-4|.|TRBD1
CASSIIGQVGAKNIQYF
TGTGCCAGTAGTATCATAGGACAGGTTGGAGCCAAAAACATTCAGTACTTC
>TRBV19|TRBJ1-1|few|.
CASSIQANTEAFF
TGTGCCAGTAGTATACAGGCGAACACTGAAGCTTTCTTT
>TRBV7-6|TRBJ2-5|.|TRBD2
CASSPGTSGGQETQYF
TGTGCCAGCAGCCCAGGGACTAGCGGGGGTCAAGAGACCCAGTACTTC
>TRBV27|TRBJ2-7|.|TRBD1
CASSLKGGSYEQYF
TGTGCCAGCAGTTTAAAAGGGGGCAGCTACGAGCAGTACTTC
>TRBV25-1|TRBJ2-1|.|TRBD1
CASSELGGTGDNEQFF
TGTGCCAGCAGTGAATTAGGTGGGACAGGGGACAATGAGCAGTTCTTC
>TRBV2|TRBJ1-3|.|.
CASREDIGNTIYF
TGTGCCAGCAGGGAAGACATTGGAAACACCATATATTTT
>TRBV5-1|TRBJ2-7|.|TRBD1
CASSLGTGYAEQYF
TGCGCCAGCAGCTTGGGGACAGGGTATGCCGAGCAGTACTTC